This TCR beta chain stems from a study of blood T cell repertoires in COVID-19. Study at large: Both acute and convalescent COVID-19 samples were obtained from the United States, Italy and Spain. T cells, B-cell-depleted T cells, or PBMCs provided the cDNA or gDNA that served as material.

Source study methods: How many nucleated cells were present was estimated from reference gene primer amplification. The repertoire was sequenced with immunoSEQ multiplex PCR; TCRdb's copy has only in-frame clones and lacks some. The D gene and trimming were derived from the DNA, and the V and J assignments and clone size from that table. The table has some 310,000 clones, roughly 90% seen once. Patients at the Seattle site were enrolled during active infection and followed longitudinally. Germline V gene lookup returns CDR1 SEHNR and CDR2 FQNEAQ (reference sequence). Germline trimming cut 4 bases from V and 8 bases from J; bases unmatched to any gene: 7. The CDR3 extends over 14 amino acids. The count of this clone is one.

The TCR originated in a woman in her 40s with COVID-19, enrolled during active disease. The genes are TRBV7-9 and TRBJ1-4, with 7 nucleotides matching TRBD1. Sequenced input: peripheral blood. CDR3 sequence reads: CASSSDREREKLFF. The DNA for the CDR3 is TGTGCCAGCAGCTCAGACAGGGAACGGGAAAAACTGTTTTTT. Variable domain in full (rest from reference TRBV7-9 and TRBJ1-4): DTGVSQNPRHKITKRGQNVTFRCDPISEHNRLYWYRQTLGQGPEFLTYFQNEAQLEKSRLLSDRFSAERPKGSFSTLEIQRTEQGDSAMYLCASSSDREREKLFFGSGTQLSVL.